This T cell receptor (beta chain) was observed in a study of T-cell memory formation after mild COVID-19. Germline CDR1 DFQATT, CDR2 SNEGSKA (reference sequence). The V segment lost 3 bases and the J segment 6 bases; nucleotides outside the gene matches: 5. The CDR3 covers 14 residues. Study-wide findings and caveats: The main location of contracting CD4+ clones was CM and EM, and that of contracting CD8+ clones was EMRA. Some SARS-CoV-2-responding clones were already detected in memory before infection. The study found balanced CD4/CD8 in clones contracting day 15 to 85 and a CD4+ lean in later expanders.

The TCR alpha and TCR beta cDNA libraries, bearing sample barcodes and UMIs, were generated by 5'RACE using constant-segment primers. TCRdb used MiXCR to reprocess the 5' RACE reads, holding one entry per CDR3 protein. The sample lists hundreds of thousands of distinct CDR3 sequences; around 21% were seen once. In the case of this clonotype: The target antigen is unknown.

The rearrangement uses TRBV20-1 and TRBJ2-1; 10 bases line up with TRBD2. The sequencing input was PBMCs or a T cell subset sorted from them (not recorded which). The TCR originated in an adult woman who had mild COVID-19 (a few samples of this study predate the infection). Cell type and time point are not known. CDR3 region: CSASRLAGPNEQFF. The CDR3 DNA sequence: TGCAGTGCTAGTCGACTAGCGGGTCCCAATGAGCAGTTCTTC.